This is a list of T cell receptor beta chains from one sample in a study of regulatory T cells in long-lasting Graves disease. In TCRdb, the multiplex PCR reads were re-called with MiXCR into one record per CDR3 protein. The sample has more than 350,000 distinct CDR3 sequences, 14% to 15% seen once. The sample also formed part of further work on T cells in Graves' hyperthyroidism and ophthalmopathy.

Sequenced material: peripheral blood mononuclear cells (PBMCs), taken at new diagnosis, from a patient treated with antithyroid drugs. Receptor source: a woman in her thirties with Graves disease. CDR3s include the opening cysteine and the closing phenylalanine or tryptophan. Fields, in order: J gene, D gene, clone size, V gene, CDR3 protein, CDR3 DNA. A D gene is named only where the DNA matches it firmly. Size is omitted from some rows. Given values are once, few, many or a class for expanded clones.

J gene: TRBJ2-7; D gene: TRBD1; clone size: many; V gene: TRBV18; CDR3 protein: CASSPDRANEQYF; CDR3 DNA: TGTGCCAGCTCACCGGACAGGGCAAACGAGCAGTACTTC
J gene: TRBJ2-7; D gene: TRBD2; clone size: few; V gene: TRBV14; CDR3 protein: CASSQVGGRTQYF; CDR3 DNA: TGTGCCAGCAGCCAAGTTGGCGGGAGGACGCAGTACTTC
J gene: TRBJ2-4; D gene: -; clone size: many; V gene: TRBV28; CDR3 protein: CASSKSTGRKNIQYF; CDR3 DNA: TGTGCCAGCAGTAAGTCGACAGGAAGAAAAAACATTCAGTACTTC
J gene: TRBJ2-2; D gene: -; clone size: many; V gene: TRBV4-1; CDR3 protein: CASSQGRGALGGELFF; CDR3 DNA: TGCGCCAGCAGCCAGGGGCGAGGGGCGCTCGGCGGGGAGCTGTTTTTT
J gene: TRBJ1-5; D gene: TRBD1; clone size: many; V gene: TRBV11-2; CDR3 protein: CASSAGTGGTYSNQPQHF; CDR3 DNA: TGTGCCAGCAGCGCCGGGACAGGGGGAACTTATAGCAATCAGCCCCAGCATTTT
J gene: TRBJ2-1; D gene: TRBD2; clone size: many; V gene: TRBV11-2; CDR3 protein: CASSHAGTSGSLSYNEQFF; CDR3 DNA: TGTGCCAGCAGCCACGCCGGGACTAGCGGCAGCCTATCCTACAATGAGCAGTTCTTC
J gene: TRBJ2-2; D gene: TRBD2; clone size: many; V gene: TRBV27; CDR3 protein: CASSSPGLAYHTGELFF; CDR3 DNA: TGTGCCAGCAGTTCACCGGGACTAGCATATCACACCGGGGAGCTGTTTTTT
J gene: TRBJ1-5; D gene: -; clone size: few; V gene: TRBV19; CDR3 protein: CASSQTSRGNQPQHF; CDR3 DNA: TGTGCCAGTAGTCAAACTAGCAGGGGCAATCAGCCCCAGCATTTT
J gene: TRBJ2-1; D gene: -; clone size: many; V gene: TRBV5-1; CDR3 protein: CASSFGGTSGNEQFF; CDR3 DNA: TGCGCCAGCAGCTTTGGAGGCACCTCGGGCAATGAGCAGTTCTTC
J gene: TRBJ2-3; D gene: TRBD2; clone size: -; V gene: TRBV10-3; CDR3 protein: CAISKTSGRKSTDTQYF; CDR3 DNA: TGTGCCATCAGTAAGACTAGCGGGAGGAAAAGCACAGATACGCAGTATTTT
J gene: TRBJ1-5; D gene: TRBD1; clone size: many; V gene: TRBV30; CDR3 protein: CAWSVRRQGLNSNQPQHF; CDR3 DNA: TGTGCCTGGAGTGTACGAAGACAGGGTCTAAATAGCAATCAGCCCCAGCATTTT
J gene: TRBJ1-3; D gene: TRBD1; clone size: -; V gene: TRBV28; CDR3 protein: CASISGTGVSGNTIYF; CDR3 DNA: TGTGCCAGCATCTCCGGGACAGGAGTCTCTGGAAACACCATATATTTT
J gene: TRBJ2-5; D gene: TRBD1; clone size: -; V gene: TRBV19; CDR3 protein: CASSETGQVQETQYF; CDR3 DNA: TGTGCCAGTAGTGAGACGGGACAGGTCCAAGAGACCCAGTACTTC
J gene: TRBJ2-1; D gene: TRBD2; clone size: -; V gene: TRBV9; CDR3 protein: CASSGGLGDNEQFF; CDR3 DNA: TGTGCCAGCAGCGGGGGACTAGGGGACAATGAGCAGTTCTTC
J gene: TRBJ1-1; D gene: -; clone size: many; V gene: TRBV11-2; CDR3 protein: CASSLEGAEAFF; CDR3 DNA: TGTGCCAGCAGCTTAGAAGGTGCTGAAGCTTTCTTT
J gene: TRBJ2-7; D gene: -; clone size: many; V gene: TRBV2; CDR3 protein: CASSVNKQYF; CDR3 DNA: TGTGCCAGCAGTGTGAATAAGCAGTACTTC
J gene: TRBJ2-1; D gene: -; clone size: -; V gene: TRBV18; CDR3 protein: CASSPPGHWGNEQFF; CDR3 DNA: TGTGCCAGCTCACCACCGGGCCACTGGGGCAATGAGCAGTTCTTC
J gene: TRBJ1-2; D gene: -; clone size: -; V gene: TRBV2; CDR3 protein: CASSAPGTGYTF; CDR3 DNA: TGTGCCAGCAGTGCCCCAGGGACGGGCTACACCTTC
J gene: TRBJ2-5; D gene: -; clone size: -; V gene: TRBV6-2/TRBV6-3; CDR3 protein: CASSYGDTQETQYF; CDR3 DNA: TGTGCCAGCAGTTACGGGGACACCCAAGAGACCCAGTACTTC
J gene: TRBJ2-1; D gene: TRBD2; clone size: many; V gene: TRBV10-3; CDR3 protein: CAISDPGTSGFEQFF; CDR3 DNA: TGTGCCATCAGTGACCCCGGGACTAGCGGGTTTGAGCAGTTCTTC
J gene: TRBJ2-6; D gene: -; clone size: -; V gene: TRBV29-1; CDR3 protein: CSVLTGTGANVLTF; CDR3 DNA: TGCAGCGTTCTTACAGGGACTGGGGCCAACGTCCTGACTTTC
J gene: TRBJ2-1; D gene: -; clone size: many; V gene: TRBV4-1; CDR3 protein: CASSQGRSGTGSYNEQFF; CDR3 DNA: TGCGCCAGCAGCCAAGGTCGATCCGGGACGGGGTCGTACAATGAGCAGTTCTTC
J gene: TRBJ2-3; D gene: -; clone size: few; V gene: TRBV12-3/TRBV12-4; CDR3 protein: CASSPADTQCF; CDR3 DNA: TGTGCCAGCAGTCCCGCAGATACGCAGTGTTTT
J gene: TRBJ1-5; D gene: TRBD1; clone size: many; V gene: TRBV28; CDR3 protein: CASSSKTQGANQPQHF; CDR3 DNA: TGTGCCAGCAGTTCGAAGACTCAGGGGGCTAATCAGCCCCAGCATTTT